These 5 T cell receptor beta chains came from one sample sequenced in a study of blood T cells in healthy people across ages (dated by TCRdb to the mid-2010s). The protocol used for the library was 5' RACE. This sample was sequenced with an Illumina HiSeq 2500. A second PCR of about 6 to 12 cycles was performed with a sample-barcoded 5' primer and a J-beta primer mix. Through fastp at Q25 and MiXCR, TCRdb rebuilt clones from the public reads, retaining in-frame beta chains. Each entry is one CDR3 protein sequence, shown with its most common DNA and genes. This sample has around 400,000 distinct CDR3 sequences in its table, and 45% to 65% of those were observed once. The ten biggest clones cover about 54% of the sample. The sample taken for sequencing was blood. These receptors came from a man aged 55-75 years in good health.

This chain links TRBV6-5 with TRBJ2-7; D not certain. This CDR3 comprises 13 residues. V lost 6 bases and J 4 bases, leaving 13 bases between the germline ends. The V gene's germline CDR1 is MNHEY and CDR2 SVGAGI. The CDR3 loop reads CASSLNQGYEQYF. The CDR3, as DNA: TGTGCCAGCAGCCTCAACCAAGGGTACGAGCAGTACTTC.

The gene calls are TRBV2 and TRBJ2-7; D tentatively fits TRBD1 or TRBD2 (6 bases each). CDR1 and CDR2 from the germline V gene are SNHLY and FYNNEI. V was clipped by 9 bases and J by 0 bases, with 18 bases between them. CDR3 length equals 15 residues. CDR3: CASRGDLRSSYEQYF. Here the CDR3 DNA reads TGTGCCAGTAGGGGGGACCTCCGAAGCTCCTACGAGCAGTACTTC.

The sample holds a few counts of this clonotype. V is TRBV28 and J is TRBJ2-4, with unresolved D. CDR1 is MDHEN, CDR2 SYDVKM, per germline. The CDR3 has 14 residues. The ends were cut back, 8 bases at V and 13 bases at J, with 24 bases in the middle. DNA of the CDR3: TGTGCCAGCGTCCATATTAGGCCACCACGAGAGCAGTACTTC. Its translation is CASVHIRPPREQYF.

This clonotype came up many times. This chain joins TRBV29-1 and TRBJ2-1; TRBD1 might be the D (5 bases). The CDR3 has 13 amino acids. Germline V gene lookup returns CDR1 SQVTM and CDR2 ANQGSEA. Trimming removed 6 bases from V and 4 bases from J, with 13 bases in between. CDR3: CSVTGSRYNEQFF. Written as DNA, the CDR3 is TGCAGCGTAACAGGTTCCCGGTACAATGAGCAGTTCTTC.

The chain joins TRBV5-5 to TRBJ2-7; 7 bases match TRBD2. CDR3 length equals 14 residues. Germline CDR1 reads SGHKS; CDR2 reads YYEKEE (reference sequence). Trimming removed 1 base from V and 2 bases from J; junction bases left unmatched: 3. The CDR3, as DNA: TGTGCCAGCAGCTTGCTAGGGACTACCTACGAGCAGTACTTC. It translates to CASSLLGTTYEQYF.